This record covers a single TCR beta chain. The antigen is undetermined. The data were produced by immunoSEQ multiplex PCR, yet TCRdb's version contains in-frame clones alone and is incomplete. Its clone listing holds just over 20,000 clones. The data are from a study of T cells in women clearing cervical HPV infection. Study-level information: No precancer developed; the control's incident HPV16 infection cleared within 12 months.

General study points: Each sample's T-cell count was unknown, possibly confounding richness.

The sequencing sample was made of blood buffy coat. This receptor was obtained from a woman aged 18 to 69 with a cervical HPV16 infection that either progressed to CIN3+ or cleared (not recorded which).

CDR3 sequence: CASSLSTGKHEQFF. CDR3 DNA, as far as it was read: TGTGCCAGCAGCTTATCGACAGGGAAACATGAG. The chain uses TRBV7-8 and TRBJ2-1, with 7 bases aligning to TRBD1. With the read ending 3 residues before the CDR3 end, the germline J gene is used to fill in that end. The ends lost 2 bases at V and 8 bases at J; junction bases unmatched: 6. There are 14 residues in the CDR3. The germline gives CDR1 SGHVS, CDR2 FQNEAQ.